This T cell receptor beta chain came from a study of control samples from healthy donors and cancer patients (dated by TCRdb to the early 2020s). Libraries came from the immunoSEQ multiplex PCR assay. The immuneACCESS repertoire file appears here via TCRdb, limited to in-frame rearrangements. These files lack a portion of the clones; in checked studies, under half of the deficit traces to unresolved V genes, and the cause of the others is not known. The sample yields roughly 120,000 clones; 93% were counted once. The top ten hold 1.5% to 2% of the sample. Notes on this clone: This receptor's antigen is unknown. Per-nucleotide qualities are absent, and no much larger clonotype sits a single base away.

Sequences were obtained from PBMCs. The TCR comes from a middle-aged man with head and neck cancer.

The CDR3 amino acid sequence is: CASSLFGLAGGEQYF. The DNA is TGTGCCAGCAGCTTATTCGGGCTAGCGGGGGGTGAGCAGTACTTC. Here the chain combines TRBV7-2 and TRBJ2-7, with 11 bases in between that match TRBD2. The CDR3 contains 15 residues, cysteine and phenylalanine counted. Only the CDR3 region is kept as DNA, spanning 45 bases read in frame from base 1. V has 2 bases trimmed and J has 7 bases trimmed; junction bases matching no gene number 7. The germline V gene supplies CDR1 SGHTA and CDR2 FQGNSA.